These 16 T cell receptor beta chains originate from one sample sequenced in a study of T cell responses to AZD1222 COVID-19 vaccine (dated by TCRdb to 2020 to 2022). The time point label on this specimen signifies: baseline before first vaccination. Library generation was performed with the immunoSEQ multiplex PCR assay. Entries here come from immuneACCESS through TCRdb and include only in-frame sequences with V and J called. Some clones fail to appear in such tables; in the studies checked, an unresolved V gene covers under half of the shortfall, and the cause of the remainder is unknown. Within this sample are 95,000 to 150,000 clones, with 80% to 90% of them counted one time only. More than 6.5% of the sample comes from the top ten. The sample in question was peripheral blood, obtained on day 0 of AZD1222 vaccination. The source of these receptors is an adult in good health.

This chain uses TRBV7-2 with TRBJ2-7; 9 positions match TRBD1. The CDR3 contains 14 residues. Losses at the gene ends were 5 bases for V and 5 bases for J; bases not matched to a gene: 7. Germline lookup yields CDR1 SGHTA and CDR2 FQGNSA. The CDR3 sequence: CASSITGGADEQYF. The DNA for the CDR3 is TGTGCCAGCAGCATCACAGGGGGCGCGGACGAGCAGTACTTC.

The chain carries TRBV5-1 and TRBJ1-1, with D tentatively TRBD1 (6 bases). V lost 4 bases to trimming and J lost 2 bases, with 12 bases between them. The CDR3 contains 14 residues. Per the germline V gene, CDR1 is SGHRS and CDR2 is YFSETQ. CDR3 sequence: CASSIGQINTEAFF. The CDR3 DNA reads as TGCGCCAGCAGCATAGGACAGATAAACACTGAAGCTTTCTTT.

This clone was found once. The chain couples TRBV19 to TRBJ2-1; no definite D call. Per germline, CDR1 LNHDA and CDR2 SQIVND (reference sequence). This CDR3 region has 11 residues. V lost 6 bases, J lost 7 bases, and 7 bases lay in between. Here the CDR3 reads CASRERNEQFF. The CDR3 DNA sequence: TGTGCCAGTAGAGAGAGGAATGAGCAGTTCTTC.

This clone has only one observation. The chain is built from TRBV2 and TRBJ1-4, with D maybe TRBD1 (6 bases). V was pared by 4 bases and J by 8 bases, with 17 bases between. The CDR3 contains 15 residues. Germline lookup yields CDR1 SNHLY and CDR2 FYNNEI. CDR3 region: CASSAQRGAGEKLFF. CDR3 bases: TGTGCCAGCAGTGCGCAGCGGGGGGCCGGGGAAAAACTGTTTTTT. The variable domain in full, with the rest retrieved from reference TRBV2 and TRBJ1-4, is EPEVTQTPSHQVTQMGQEVILRCVPISNHLYFYWYRQILGQKVEFLVSFYNNEISEKSEIFDDQFSVERPDGSNFTLKIRSTKLEDSAMYFCASSAQRGAGEKLFFGSGTQLSVL.

The V gene is TRBV18, the J gene TRBJ2-5; D tentatively reads TRBD1 or TRBD2 (6 bases each). V was clipped by 4 bases and J by 4 bases, with 16 bases between them. Germline V gene lookup returns CDR1 KGHSH and CDR2 LQKENI. The length of the CDR3 is 15 residues. This chain's CDR3 is CASSLPGAQGETQYF. The CDR3 DNA reads as TGTGCCAGCTCACTTCCGGGGGCACAGGGAGAGACCCAGTACTTC. The whole variable domain, remainder taken from reference TRBV18 and TRBJ2-5, is NAGVMQNPRHLVRRRGQEARLRCSPMKGHSHVYWYRQLPEEGLKFMVYLQKENIIDESGMPKERFSAEFPKEGPSILRIQQVVRGDSAAYFCASSLPGAQGETQYFGPGTRLLVL.

This sequence joins TRBV7-8 and TRBJ2-1, with D possibly being TRBD1 or TRBD2 (5 bases each). Per the germline V gene, CDR1 is SGHVS and CDR2 is FQNEAQ. Trimming shortened V by 7 bases and J by 2 bases, and 15 bases separated the two germline ends. This CDR3 is 15 amino acids long. This CDR3 is CASTIGTNPYNEQFF. Here the CDR3 DNA reads TGTGCCAGCACCATAGGGACGAATCCCTACAATGAGCAGTTCTTC.

The chain links TRBV27 to TRBJ2-7; no reliable D call. Trimming stripped 3 bases from V and 0 bases from J, with 9 bases between. The germline gives CDR1 MNHEY, CDR2 SMNVEV (reference sequence). There are 14 residues in the CDR3. CDR3 in DNA: TGTGCCAGCAGTTTCACTCGAAGCTCCTACGAGCAGTACTTC. Translation gives CASSFTRSSYEQYF.

The chain uses TRBV3-1 (or the pseudogene TRBV3-2) and TRBJ1-6; D gene ambiguous. Germline CDR1 is LGHDT and CDR2 is YNNKEL (reference sequence). V dropped 4 bases and J dropped 10 bases, with 17 bases sitting between them. The CDR3 runs 15 residues. CDR3 amino acids: CASSPSVVSGSPLHF. The CDR3 bases are TGTGCCAGCAGCCCCTCGGTGGTCTCTGGCTCACCCCTCCACTTT.

The chain employs TRBV5-1 and TRBJ2-1, with D perhaps being TRBD1 or TRBD2 (5 bases each). The CDR3 runs to 16 residues. CDR1 is SGHRS and CDR2 is YFSETQ in the germline V gene. V was cut by 1 base and J by 2 bases, with 13 bases left in between. The CDR3 coding sequence is TGCGCCAGCAGCTTGCGGGGCGGGCTCGCCTACAATGAGCAGTTCTTC. This gives the protein CASSLRGGLAYNEQFF.

The chain has TRBV24-1 and TRBJ2-4; D is perhaps TRBD1 (5 bases). This CDR3 contains 15 residues. Per germline, CDR1 KGHDR and CDR2 SFDVKD. V gave up 5 bases and J gave up 8 bases, with 18 bases separating them. In DNA form, the CDR3 reads TGTGCCACCAGTGGAGCCGGCTCCCAAGGGGACATTCAGTACTTC. The encoded protein is CATSGAGSQGDIQYF.

The rearrangement links TRBV10-1 to TRBJ2-1; no clear D. Trimming removed 6 bases at V and 6 bases at J, with 9 bases between. Germline CDR1 WNHNN, CDR2 SYGVQD (reference sequence). The CDR3 extends over 12 amino acids. The CDR3 bases are TGCGCCAGCAGCCGAGGAAGCAATGAGCAGTTCTTC. Its translation is CASSRGSNEQFF.

The chain carries TRBV5-3 and TRBJ2-3; tentatively, D is TRBD2 (5 bases). TRBV5-3 belongs to the ORF category, with a function that is uncertain. The germline V and J ends were trimmed by 0 bases and 2 bases, with 13 bases remaining between them. CDR3 size: 16 residues. In DNA, the CDR3 is TGTGCCAGAAGCTTGGCCGGGGAGCGCCCCACAGATACGCAGTATTTT. The encoded protein is CARSLAGERPTDTQYF.

This sequence joins TRBV28 and TRBJ2-1; possibly TRBD2 for D (5 bases). CDR1 is MDHEN and CDR2 is SYDVKM in the germline V gene. This CDR3 comprises 11 residues. V shed 2 bases and J shed 12 bases, with 8 bases lying between them. The CDR3 DNA is TGTGCCAGCAGTTTAACTAGAGGGCAGTTCTTC. Translated: CASSLTRGQFF.

The V call is TRBV21-1, the J call TRBJ2-3; the tabulated D call, TRBD1, remains unverified against the DNA. TRBV21-1 is an annotated pseudogene. The CDR3 has 17 amino acids. CDR3 protein: CATEKGAVPFSTDTQYF. In nucleotides, the CDR3 is TGTGCCACGGAGAAGGGGGCCGTCCCCTTTAGCACAGATACGCAGTATTTT.

The table lists this clone with a few counts. Other DNA sequences in this sample translate to the same CDR3. This chain connects TRBV28 to TRBJ1-4; no clear D gene. CDR1 MDHEN and CDR2 SYDVKM come from the germline V gene. Trimming took off 3 bases at V and 5 bases at J, with 1 base between the two ends. This CDR3 contains 11 residues. The CDR3 sequence is CASSLNEKLFF. The CDR3 DNA sequence: TGTGCCAGCAGTTTGAATGAAAAACTGTTTTTT.

The chain uses TRBV7-9 and TRBJ2-3; unclear D gene. Germline CDR1 SEHNR, CDR2 FQNEAQ (reference sequence). The CDR3 covers 15 residues. V was shortened by 6 bases and J by 5 bases, with 18 bases between the two germline ends. Written as DNA, the CDR3 is TGTGCCAGCAGGGGAACGCCGGGCCTTCAAGATACGCAGTATTTT. Translated: CASRGTPGLQDTQYF.